Sequencing of this TCR beta chain was carried out in a study of T cell responses to AZD1222 COVID-19 vaccine. This clone was found once. Its cognate antigen is unknown. Regarding the study as a whole: A reported finding is that nearly half of spike-specific TCRs target unmutated variant regions. Most donors were white British, females outnumbered males, and clonal diversity was possibly underestimated.

With 4 bases clipped from V and 7 bases from J, the junction kept 5 bases outside the gene matches. The germline V gene has CDR1 LGHDT and CDR2 YNNKEL (reference sequence). This CDR3 is built from 15 residues. Only in-frame clones appear in the TCRdb table, and some are missing; sequencing was by immunoSEQ multiplex PCR. The table shows 100,000 to 150,000 clones, with around 94% occurring only once. This TCR derives from an adult in good health. V and J are TRBV3-1 (or the pseudogene TRBV3-2) and TRBJ2-3, with 13 bases identical to TRBD2. The specimen comprised peripheral blood, sampled on day 0 of AZD1222 vaccination. As DNA, the CDR3 is TGTGCCAGCAGCCCCGAGGGGACTAGCGGGAATACGCAGTATTTT. It encodes CASSPEGTSGNTQYF.